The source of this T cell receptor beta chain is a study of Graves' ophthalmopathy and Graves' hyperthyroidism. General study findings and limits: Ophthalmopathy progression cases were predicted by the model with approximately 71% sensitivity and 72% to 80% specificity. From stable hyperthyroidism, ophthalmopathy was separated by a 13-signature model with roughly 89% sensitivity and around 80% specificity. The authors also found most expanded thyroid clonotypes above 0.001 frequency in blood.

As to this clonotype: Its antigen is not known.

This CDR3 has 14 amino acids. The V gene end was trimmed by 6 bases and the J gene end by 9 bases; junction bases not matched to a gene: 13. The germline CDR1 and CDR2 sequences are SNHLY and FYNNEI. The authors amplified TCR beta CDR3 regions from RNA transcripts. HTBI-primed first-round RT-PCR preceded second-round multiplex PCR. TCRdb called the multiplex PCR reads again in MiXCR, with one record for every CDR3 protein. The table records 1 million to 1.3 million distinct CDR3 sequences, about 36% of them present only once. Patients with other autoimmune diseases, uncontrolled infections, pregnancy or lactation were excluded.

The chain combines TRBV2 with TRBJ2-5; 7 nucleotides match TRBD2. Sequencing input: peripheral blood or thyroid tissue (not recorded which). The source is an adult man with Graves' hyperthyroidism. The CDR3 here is CASRAGTTMEAQYF. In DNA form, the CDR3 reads TGTGCCAGCAGAGCCGGGACTACCATGGAGGCCCAGTACTTC.